The 15 T cell receptor beta chains below all came from one sample that was sequenced in a study of OX40 agonist ivuxolimab in advanced cancers. Profiling relied on immunoSEQ multiplex PCR, and the TCRdb table lists in-frame clones only, not all of them. The sample records some 59,000 clones, 82% being singletons. This specimen was CD4+ or CD8+ T cells sorted from blood, taken in a trial of the OX40 agonist ivuxolimab. These receptor sequences come from an adult with an advanced solid tumor such as melanoma, head and neck, liver or kidney cancer.

Sample share makes this clone medium-sized. The chain uses TRBV6-5 and TRBJ1-1; 9 bases align to TRBD1. There are 15 residues in the CDR3. V gave up 5 bases and J gave up 0 bases; unmatched junction bases: 4. Germline loops: CDR1 MNHEY, CDR2 SVGAGI. The CDR3 region has the DNA TGTGCCAGCAGTCCGGGACAGGGAGTGAACACTGAAGCTTTCTTT. Amino acids: CASSPGQGVNTEAFF.

This chain uses TRBV23-1 with TRBJ2-7; 9 nucleotides agree with TRBD2. TRBV23-1 is sorted into the ORF group, with uncertain function. There are 17 residues in the CDR3. Germline trimming cut 8 bases from V and 4 bases from J; bases unmatched to any gene: 18. Here the CDR3 reads CASFLSLAGLNKYEQYF. The CDR3 DNA follows: TGCGCCAGCTTCCTGAGCCTAGCGGGACTCAATAAATACGAGCAGTACTTC.

The V call is TRBV5-6, the J call TRBJ1-1, with 9 nucleotides matching TRBD1. CDR3 length equals 14 residues. V shed 4 bases, J shed 3 bases, and the junction held 4 bases outside the gene matches. CDR1 SGHDT and CDR2 YYEEEE come from the germline V gene. CDR3 nucleotides: TGTGCCAGCAGCCCCGGGACAGGGTACACTGAAGCTTTCTTT. This translates into CASSPGTGYTEAFF.

This clone was seen just once. This CDR3 is CASSLGLAGASTDTQYF. The CDR3 nucleotides are TGCGCCAGCAGCTTGGGCCTAGCGGGGGCTAGCACAGATACGCAGTATTTT. The gene calls are TRBV5-1 and TRBJ2-3; 10 bases are shared with TRBD2. Germline V CDR1 and CDR2: SGHRS, YFSETQ. The CDR3 extends over 17 amino acids. The V segment lost 0 bases and the J segment 0 bases; nucleotides outside the gene matches: 4.

V and J are TRBV19 and TRBJ2-7, with 9 bases lining up with TRBD2. Germline trimming cut 5 bases from V and 1 base from J; bases unmatched to any gene: 15. The CDR3 runs to 18 residues. Looked up from germline, CDR1 is LNHDA and CDR2 is SQIVND (reference sequence). The DNA of the CDR3 is TGTGCCAGTAGTCAAACTGAGACTAGCGGTGGACCGTCCTACGAGCAGTACTTC. Translating it yields CASSQTETSGGPSYEQYF.

This clone turned up a few times. The chain combines TRBV27 with TRBJ2-3; 11 nucleotides line up with TRBD2. This CDR3 has 20 amino acids. Per the germline V gene, CDR1 is MNHEY and CDR2 is SMNVEV (reference sequence). With V trimmed by 5 bases and J by 6 bases, 22 bases remained unmatched. The CDR3 here is CASSTRLAGKTGGWRDTQYF. For the CDR3, the DNA is TGTGCCAGCAGTACCCGACTAGCGGGGAAAACCGGGGGGTGGAGGGATACGCAGTATTTT.

The rearrangement links TRBV7-8 to TRBJ2-2; 8 bases are a match to TRBD1. The V and J ends lost 5 bases and 1 base, in that order; junction bases with no gene match: 6. The CDR3 loop spans 16 amino acids. CDR1 is SGHVS and CDR2 is FQNEAQ in the germline V gene. This CDR3 reads CASSPQGAQNTGELFF. CDR3 coding DNA: TGTGCCAGCAGCCCCCAGGGGGCGCAGAACACCGGGGAGCTGTTTTTT.

The CDR3 reads CAWSRRATNEKLFF. DNA for the CDR3: TGTGCCTGGAGTCGGAGAGCAACTAATGAAAAACTGTTTTTT. The chain recombines TRBV30 with TRBJ1-4; D unclear. Germline-derived CDR1 and CDR2 are GTSNPN and SVGIG (reference sequence). V was shortened by 2 bases and J by 0 bases, with 7 bases between the two germline ends. CDR3 length: 14 residues.

The chain combines TRBV7-9 with TRBJ1-6; 8 bases agree with TRBD1. There are 15 residues in the CDR3. J was trimmed by 10 bases and V by 5 bases; bases with no gene match: 10. Germline V lookup: CDR1 SEHNR, CDR2 FQNEAQ (reference sequence). DNA of the CDR3: TGTGCCAGCAGCGATCGAACAGGGGGTAGATCACCCCTCCACTTT. Encoded protein: CASSDRTGGRSPLHF. The full variable domain, completed using reference TRBV7-9 and TRBJ1-6, is DTGVSQNPRHKITKRGQNVTFRCDPISEHNRLYWYRQTLGQGPEFLTYFQNEAQLEKSRLLSDRFSAERPKGSFSTLEIQRTEQGDSAMYLCASSDRTGGRSPLHFGNGTRLTVT.

The chain is built from TRBV18 and TRBJ2-5; maybe TRBD1 (5 bases). The CDR3 has 14 amino acids. V lost 8 bases and J 2 bases, leaving 15 bases between the germline ends. CDR1 and CDR2 from the germline V gene are KGHSH and LQKENI. In DNA form, the CDR3 reads TGTGCCAGCGCTATATCCCAGGGACAAGAGACCCAGTACTTC. Protein sequence: CASAISQGQETQYF.

This chain joins TRBV29-1 and TRBJ2-5, with 7 bases matching TRBD2. The DNA end favors TRBJ2-7, so the J call may be wrong. This CDR3 contains 13 residues. Germline V gene data show CDR1 as SQVTM and CDR2 as ANQGSEA. In DNA, the CDR3 is TGCAGCGTTGAACGCGGGAGCTCCTACGAGCAGTACTTC. Translated, it gives CSVERGSSYEQYF.

This clone has only a few counts. The V gene is TRBV6-5, the J gene TRBJ1-2; 7 bases are a match to TRBD1. The CDR3 has 14 amino acids. The J segment lost 2 bases and the V segment lost 5 bases, leaving 5 bases of the junction unmatched. CDR1 and CDR2 from the germline V gene are MNHEY and SVGAGI. The CDR3 DNA follows: TGTGCCAGCAGTAACGCGGACAGGAACTATGGCTACACCTTC. Its protein is CASSNADRNYGYTF.

The table lists this clone with a count of one. This rearrangement joins TRBV19 to TRBJ2-7; unclear D gene. V was trimmed by 3 bases and J by 1 base, leaving 10 bases between them. The CDR3 runs to 14 residues. Germline V lookup: CDR1 LNHDA, CDR2 SQIVND (reference sequence). CDR3: CASSIRQNSYEQYF. As DNA, the CDR3 is TGTGCCAGTAGTATTCGGCAGAATTCCTACGAGCAGTACTTC.

The rearrangement joins TRBV7-2 to TRBJ1-1, with 7 bases aligning to TRBD1. The CDR3 length is 13 residues. V lost 3 bases to trimming and J lost 13 bases; unmatched junction nucleotides: 11. Germline CDR1 SGHTA, CDR2 FQGNSA. Here the CDR3 reads CASSLGRGTDVFF. The CDR3 DNA sequence: TGTGCCAGCAGCTTGGGGAGGGGGACAGATGTTTTCTTT.

There are a few counts of this clone. The chain is built from TRBV2 and TRBJ2-7; D is possibly TRBD2 (6 bases). Germline values: CDR1 SNHLY, CDR2 FYNNEI. This CDR3 has 14 amino acids. The ends were cut back, 5 bases at V and 4 bases at J, with 15 bases in the middle. As DNA, the CDR3 is TGTGCCAGCAGTCGACTAGTTACTTTGTACGAGCAGTACTTC. Translated, it gives CASSRLVTLYEQYF.